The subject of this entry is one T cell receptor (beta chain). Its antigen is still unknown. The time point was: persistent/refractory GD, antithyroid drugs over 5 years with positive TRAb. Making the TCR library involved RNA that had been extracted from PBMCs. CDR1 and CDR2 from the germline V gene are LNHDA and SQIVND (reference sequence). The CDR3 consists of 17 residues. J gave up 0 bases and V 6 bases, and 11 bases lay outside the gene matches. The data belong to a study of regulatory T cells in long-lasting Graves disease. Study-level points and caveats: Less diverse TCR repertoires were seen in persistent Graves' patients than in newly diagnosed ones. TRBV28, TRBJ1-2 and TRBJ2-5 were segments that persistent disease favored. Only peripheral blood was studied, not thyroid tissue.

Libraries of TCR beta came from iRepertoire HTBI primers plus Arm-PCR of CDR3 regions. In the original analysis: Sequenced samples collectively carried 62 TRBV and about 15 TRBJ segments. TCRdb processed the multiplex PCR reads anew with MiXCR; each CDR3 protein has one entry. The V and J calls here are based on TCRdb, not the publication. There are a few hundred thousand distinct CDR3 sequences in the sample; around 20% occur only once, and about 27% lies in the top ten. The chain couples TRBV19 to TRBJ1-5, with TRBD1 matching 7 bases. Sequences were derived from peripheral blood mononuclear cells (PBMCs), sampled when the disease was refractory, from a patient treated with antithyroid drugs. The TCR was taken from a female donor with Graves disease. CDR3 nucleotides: TGTGCCAGTAGCCTCATCAACAGGGGAAATAGCAATCAGCCCCAGCATTTT. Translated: CASSLINRGNSNQPQHF.